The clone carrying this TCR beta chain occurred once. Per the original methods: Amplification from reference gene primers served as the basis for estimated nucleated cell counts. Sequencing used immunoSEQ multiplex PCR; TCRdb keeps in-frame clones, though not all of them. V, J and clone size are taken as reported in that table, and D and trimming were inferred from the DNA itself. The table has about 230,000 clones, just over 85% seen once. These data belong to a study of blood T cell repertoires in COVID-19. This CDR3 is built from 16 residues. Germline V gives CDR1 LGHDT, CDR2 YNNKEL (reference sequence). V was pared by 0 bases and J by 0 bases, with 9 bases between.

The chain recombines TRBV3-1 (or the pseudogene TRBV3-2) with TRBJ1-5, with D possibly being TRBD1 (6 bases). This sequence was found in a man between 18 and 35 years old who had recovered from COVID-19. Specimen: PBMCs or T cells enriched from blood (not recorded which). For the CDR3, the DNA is TGTGCCAGCAGCCAAGAAAGGGGACATAGCAATCAGCCCCAGCATTTT. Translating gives CASSQERGHSNQPQHF.